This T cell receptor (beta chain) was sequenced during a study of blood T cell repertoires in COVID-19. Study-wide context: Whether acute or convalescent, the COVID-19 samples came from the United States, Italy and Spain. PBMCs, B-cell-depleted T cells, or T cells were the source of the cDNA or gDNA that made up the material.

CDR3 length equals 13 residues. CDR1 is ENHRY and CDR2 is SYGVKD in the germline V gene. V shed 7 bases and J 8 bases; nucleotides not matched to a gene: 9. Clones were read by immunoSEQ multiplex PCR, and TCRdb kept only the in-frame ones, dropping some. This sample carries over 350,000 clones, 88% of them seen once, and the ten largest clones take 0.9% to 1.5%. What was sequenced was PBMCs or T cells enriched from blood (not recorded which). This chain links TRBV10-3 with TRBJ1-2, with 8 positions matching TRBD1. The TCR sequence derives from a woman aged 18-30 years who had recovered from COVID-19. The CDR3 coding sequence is TGTGCCATCAACGGACAGGGCTTGAACGGCTACACCTTC. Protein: CAINGQGLNGYTF.